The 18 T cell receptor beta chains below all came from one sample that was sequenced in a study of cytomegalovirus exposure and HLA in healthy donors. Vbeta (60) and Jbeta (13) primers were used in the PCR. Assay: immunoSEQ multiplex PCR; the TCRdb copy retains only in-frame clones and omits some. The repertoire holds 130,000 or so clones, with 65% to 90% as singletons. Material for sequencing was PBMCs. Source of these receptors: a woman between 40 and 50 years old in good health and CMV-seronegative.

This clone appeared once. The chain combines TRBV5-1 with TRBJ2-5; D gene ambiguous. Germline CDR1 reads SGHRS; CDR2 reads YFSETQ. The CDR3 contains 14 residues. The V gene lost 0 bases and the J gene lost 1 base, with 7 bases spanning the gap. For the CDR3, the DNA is TGCGCCAGCAGCTTGGCCACGGTCCAAGAGACCCAGTACTTC. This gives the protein CASSLATVQETQYF.

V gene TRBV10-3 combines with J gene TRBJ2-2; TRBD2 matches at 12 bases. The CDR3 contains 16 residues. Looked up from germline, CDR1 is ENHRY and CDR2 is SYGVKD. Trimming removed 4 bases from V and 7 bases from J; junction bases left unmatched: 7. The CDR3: CAISGTSGNNGGELFF. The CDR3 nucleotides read TGTGCCATCAGTGGGACTAGCGGGAATAATGGCGGGGAGCTGTTTTTT.

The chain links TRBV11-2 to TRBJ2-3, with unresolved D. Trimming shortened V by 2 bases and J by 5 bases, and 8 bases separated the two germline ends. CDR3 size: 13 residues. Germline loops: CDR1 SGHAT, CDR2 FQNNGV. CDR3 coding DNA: TGTGCCAGCAGCTTATATGAGGTAGATACGCAGTATTTT. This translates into CASSLYEVDTQYF.

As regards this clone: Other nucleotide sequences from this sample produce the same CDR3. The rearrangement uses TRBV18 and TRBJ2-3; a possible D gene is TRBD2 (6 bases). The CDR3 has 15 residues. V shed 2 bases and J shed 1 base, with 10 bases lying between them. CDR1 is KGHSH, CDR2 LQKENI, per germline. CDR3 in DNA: TGTGCCAGCTCACCAGTCGCTAGCGGCACAGATACGCAGTATTTT. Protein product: CASSPVASGTDTQYF.

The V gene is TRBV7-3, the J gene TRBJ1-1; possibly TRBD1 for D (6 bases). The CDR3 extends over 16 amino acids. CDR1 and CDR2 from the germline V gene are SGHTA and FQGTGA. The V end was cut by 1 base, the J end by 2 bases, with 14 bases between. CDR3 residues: CASSLRGGAFNTEAFF. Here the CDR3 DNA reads TGTGCCAGCAGCTTAAGGGGGGGGGCGTTTAACACTGAAGCTTTCTTT.

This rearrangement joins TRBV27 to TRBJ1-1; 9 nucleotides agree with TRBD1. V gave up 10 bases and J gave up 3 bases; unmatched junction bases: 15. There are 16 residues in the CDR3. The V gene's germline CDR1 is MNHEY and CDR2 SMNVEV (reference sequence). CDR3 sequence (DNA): TGTGCCACCATATCCACCGCACAGGGGGCTCACACTGAAGCTTTCTTT. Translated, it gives CATISTAQGAHTEAFF.

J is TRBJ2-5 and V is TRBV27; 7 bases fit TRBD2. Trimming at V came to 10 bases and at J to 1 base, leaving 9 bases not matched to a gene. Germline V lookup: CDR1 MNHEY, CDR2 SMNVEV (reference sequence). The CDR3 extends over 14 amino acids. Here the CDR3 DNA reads TGTGCCACCACAAGCGGGGACGGCCAAGAGACCCAGTACTTC. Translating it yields CATTSGDGQETQYF.

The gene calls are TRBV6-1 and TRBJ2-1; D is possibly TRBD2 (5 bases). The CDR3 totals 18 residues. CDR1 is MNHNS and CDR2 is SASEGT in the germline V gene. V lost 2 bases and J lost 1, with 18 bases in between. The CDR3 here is CASSESLNPRRSYNEQFF. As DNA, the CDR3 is TGTGCCAGCAGTGAATCCCTAAACCCTAGGAGGTCCTACAATGAGCAGTTCTTC.

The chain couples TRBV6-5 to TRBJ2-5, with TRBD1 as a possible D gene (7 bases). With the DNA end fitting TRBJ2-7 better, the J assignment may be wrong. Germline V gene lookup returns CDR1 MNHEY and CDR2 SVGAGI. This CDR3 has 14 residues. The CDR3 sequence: CASSPIQGGREQYF. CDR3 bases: TGTGCCAGCAGCCCAATTCAGGGGGGACGCGAGCAGTACTTC.

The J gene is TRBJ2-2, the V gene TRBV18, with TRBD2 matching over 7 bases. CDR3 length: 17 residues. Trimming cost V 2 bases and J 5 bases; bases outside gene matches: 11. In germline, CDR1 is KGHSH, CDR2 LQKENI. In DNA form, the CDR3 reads TGTGCCAGCTCACCATCGGTAGCGGGTACGTGGACCGGGGAGCTGTTTTTT. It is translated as CASSPSVAGTWTGELFF.

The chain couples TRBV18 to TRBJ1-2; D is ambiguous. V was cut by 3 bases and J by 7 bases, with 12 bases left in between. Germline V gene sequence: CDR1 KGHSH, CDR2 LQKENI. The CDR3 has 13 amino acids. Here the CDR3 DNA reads TGTGCCAGCTCACCTACCGGGTGGCTTGGCTACACCTTC. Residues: CASSPTGWLGYTF.

The chain's CDR3 is CASSLVDRDNEQYF. In DNA form, the CDR3 reads TGTGCCAGCAGCTTGGTAGACAGGGACAACGAGCAGTACTTC. The rearrangement joins TRBV5-6 to TRBJ2-7; 7 bases map to TRBD1. This CDR3 has 14 amino acids. Germline V gene sequence: CDR1 SGHDT, CDR2 YYEEEE. Unmatched junction bases numbered 5, after V lost 0 bases and J lost 5 bases.

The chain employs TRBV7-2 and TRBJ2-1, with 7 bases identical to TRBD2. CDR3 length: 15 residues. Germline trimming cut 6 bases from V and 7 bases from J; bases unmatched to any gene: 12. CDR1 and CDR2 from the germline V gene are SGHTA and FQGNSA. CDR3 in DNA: TGTGCCAGCAGGCCGCCCGGGCTAGCGGATAATGAGCAGTTCTTC. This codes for CASRPPGLADNEQFF.

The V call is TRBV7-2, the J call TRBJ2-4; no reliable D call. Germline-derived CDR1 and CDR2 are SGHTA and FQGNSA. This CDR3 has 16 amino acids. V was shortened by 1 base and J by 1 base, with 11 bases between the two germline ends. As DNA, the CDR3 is TGTGCCAGCAGCTTAGATGGCCGCCATGCCAAAAACATTCAGTACTTC. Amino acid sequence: CASSLDGRHAKNIQYF. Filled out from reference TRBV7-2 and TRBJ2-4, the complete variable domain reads GAGVSQSPSNKVTEKGKDVELRCDPISGHTALYWYRQSLGQGLEFLIYFQGNSAPDKSGLPSDRFSAERTGGSVSTLTIQRTQQEDSAVYLCASSLDGRHAKNIQYFGAGTRLSVL.

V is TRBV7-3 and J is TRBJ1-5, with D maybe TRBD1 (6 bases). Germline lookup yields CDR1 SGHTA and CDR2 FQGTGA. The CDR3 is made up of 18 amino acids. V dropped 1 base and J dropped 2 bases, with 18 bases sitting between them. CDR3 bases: TGTGCCAGCAGCTTAATGTACGGGAAGGGGGATGGCAATCAGCCCCAGCATTTT. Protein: CASSLMYGKGDGNQPQHF.

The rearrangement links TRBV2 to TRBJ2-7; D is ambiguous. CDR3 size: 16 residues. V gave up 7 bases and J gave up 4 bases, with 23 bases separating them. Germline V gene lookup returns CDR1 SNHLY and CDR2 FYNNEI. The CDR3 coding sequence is TGTGCCAGCAATTATGCCGCGATCATCTCTAATTACGAGCAGTACTTC. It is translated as CASNYAAIISNYEQYF.

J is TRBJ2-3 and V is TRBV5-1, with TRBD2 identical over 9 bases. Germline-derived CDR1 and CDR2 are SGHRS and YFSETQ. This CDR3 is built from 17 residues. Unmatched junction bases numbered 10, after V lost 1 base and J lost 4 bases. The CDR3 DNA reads TGCGCCAGCAGCTTGCCGGTAGGCGGGGGGGCCTCAGATACGCAGTATTTT. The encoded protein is CASSLPVGGGASDTQYF. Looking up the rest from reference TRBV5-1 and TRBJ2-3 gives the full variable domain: KAGVTQTPRYLIKTRGQQVTLSCSPISGHRSVSWYQQTPGQGLQFLFEYFSETQRNKGNFPGRFSGRQFSNSRSEMNVSTLELGDSALYLCASSLPVGGGASDTQYFGPGTRLTVL.

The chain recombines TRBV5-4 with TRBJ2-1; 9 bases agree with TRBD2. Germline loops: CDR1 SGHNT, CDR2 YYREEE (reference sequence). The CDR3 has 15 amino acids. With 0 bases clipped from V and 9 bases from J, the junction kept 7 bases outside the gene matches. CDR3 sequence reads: CASSLGIGGGVEQFF. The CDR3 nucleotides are TGTGCCAGCAGCTTGGGAATTGGCGGGGGGGTTGAGCAGTTCTTC. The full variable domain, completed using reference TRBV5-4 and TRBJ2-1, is ETGVTQSPTHLIKTRGQQVTLRCSSQSGHNTVSWYQQALGQGPQFIFQYYREEENGRGNFPPRFSGLQFPNYSSELNVNALELDDSALYLCASSLGIGGGVEQFFGPGTRLTVL.